The sequence of this T cell receptor beta chain was determined in a study of CD8 T cells in ankylosing spondylitis. Construction of TCR beta libraries was performed using quantitative 5'-RACE with molecular barcodes. Using its own MiXCR run on the 5' RACE reads, TCRdb lists one record per CDR3 protein. The sample lists about 350,000 distinct CDR3 sequences; about 20% were seen once. This CDR3 contains 14 residues. V was pared by 2 bases and J by 5 bases, with 10 bases between. This clonotype originated in a male donor with ankylosing spondylitis or in good health (not recorded which). The source material was blood, either unsorted or a sorted T cell fraction (not recorded which). This sequence joins TRBV12-3 or TRBV12-4 and TRBJ1-5; D may be TRBD1 (5 bases). CDR3 nucleotides: TGTGCCAGCAGTTTATGGGGAGGGGATCAGCCCCAGCATTTT. Its protein is CASSLWGGDQPQHF.